One sample yielded the 5 T cell receptor beta chains listed below, sequenced in a study of tumor-infiltrating lymphocytes in localized non-small cell lung cancer. TCRdb's table, derived via immunoSEQ multiplex PCR, lists solely in-frame clones and lacks some. The sample holds some 14,000 clones, 60% to 80% seen once. Sample: lung tumor tissue. These receptor sequences come from a human donor with non-small cell lung cancer.

Only one count was recorded for this clone. This chain joins TRBV18 and TRBJ2-1; D remains unclear. The ends were cut back, 5 bases at V and 13 bases at J, with 24 bases in the middle. There are 15 residues in the CDR3. Germline CDR1 reads KGHSH; CDR2 reads LQKENI. CDR3 region: CASSSTGGSPGGQFF. The CDR3 DNA follows: TGTGCCAGCTCATCCACCGGTGGCAGCCCTGGTGGACAGTTCTTC.

V and J are TRBV5-1 and TRBJ2-4; D might be TRBD1 (5 bases). The CDR3 has 14 amino acids. Trimming removed 1 base at V and 8 bases at J, with 13 bases between. Germline CDR1 reads SGHRS; CDR2 reads YFSETQ. The CDR3 protein is CASSLRDKGDIQYF. The CDR3 DNA sequence: TGCGCCAGCAGCTTGAGAGACAAAGGGGACATTCAGTACTTC.

This clone is medium-sized in the sample. This chain uses TRBV18 with TRBJ1-1, with TRBD1 as a possible D gene (5 bases). V was pared by 3 bases and J by 1 base, with 9 bases between. This CDR3 is 14 amino acids long. From germline, CDR1 is KGHSH and CDR2 LQKENI. This CDR3 is CASSPGPTNTEAFF. CDR3 nucleotide sequence: TGTGCCAGCTCACCGGGACCGACGAACACTGAAGCTTTCTTT.

There are a few counts of this clone. The V call is TRBV9, the J call TRBJ1-2; TRBD1 might be the D (6 bases). Germline V CDR1 and CDR2: SGDLS, YYNGEE. The CDR3 contains 16 residues. V lost 4 bases, J lost 2 bases, and 18 bases lay in between. Here the CDR3 DNA reads TGTGCCAGCAGCTCCGCCGGTGGGACACCCAACTATGGCTACACCTTC. Protein sequence: CASSSAGGTPNYGYTF.

The V call is TRBV6-1, the J call TRBJ1-2, with a possible D match to TRBD1 (5 bases). CDR3 size: 15 residues. Germline V CDR1 and CDR2: MNHNS, SASEGT. V shed 6 bases and J shed 2 bases, with 16 bases lying between them. CDR3 sequence reads: CASRLALDSNYGYTF. The CDR3, as DNA: TGTGCCAGCAGACTTGCTTTAGACAGCAACTATGGCTACACCTTC.